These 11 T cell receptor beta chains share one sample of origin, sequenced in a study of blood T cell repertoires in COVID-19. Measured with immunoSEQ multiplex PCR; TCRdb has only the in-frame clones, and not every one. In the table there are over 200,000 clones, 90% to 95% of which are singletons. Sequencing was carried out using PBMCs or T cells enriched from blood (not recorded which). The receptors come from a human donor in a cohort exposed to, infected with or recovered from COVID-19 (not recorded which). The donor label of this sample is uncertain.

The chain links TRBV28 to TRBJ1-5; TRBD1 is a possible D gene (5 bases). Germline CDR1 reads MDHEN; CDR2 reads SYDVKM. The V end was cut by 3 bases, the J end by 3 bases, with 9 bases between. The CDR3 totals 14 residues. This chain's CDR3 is CASSLGGVNQPQHF. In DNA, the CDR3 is TGTGCCAGCAGTTTGGGGGGGGTCAATCAGCCCCAGCATTTT. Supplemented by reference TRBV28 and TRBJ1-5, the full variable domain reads DVKVTQSSRYLVKRTGEKVFLECVQDMDHENMFWYRQDPGLGLRLIYFSYDVKMKEKGDIPEGYSVSREKKERFSLILESASTNQTSMYLCASSLGGVNQPQHFGDGTRLSIL.

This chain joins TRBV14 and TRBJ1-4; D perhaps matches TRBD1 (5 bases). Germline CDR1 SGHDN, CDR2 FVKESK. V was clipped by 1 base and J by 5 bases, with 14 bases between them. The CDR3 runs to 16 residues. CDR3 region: CASSQAGRGTNEKLFF. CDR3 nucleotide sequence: TGTGCCAGCAGCCAAGCGGGGAGGGGAACAAATGAAAAACTGTTTTTT.

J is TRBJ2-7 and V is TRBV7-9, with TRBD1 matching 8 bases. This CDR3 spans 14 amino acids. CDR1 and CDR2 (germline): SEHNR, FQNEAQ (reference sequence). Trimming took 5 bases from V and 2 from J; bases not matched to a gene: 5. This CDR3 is CASSRQGATYEQYF. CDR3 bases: TGTGCCAGCAGCAGGCAGGGGGCGACCTACGAGCAGTACTTC.

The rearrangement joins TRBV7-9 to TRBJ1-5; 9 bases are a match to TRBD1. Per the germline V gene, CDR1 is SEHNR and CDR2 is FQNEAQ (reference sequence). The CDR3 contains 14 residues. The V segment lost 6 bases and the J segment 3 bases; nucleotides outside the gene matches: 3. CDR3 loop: CASSRTGDNQPQHF. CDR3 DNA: TGTGCCAGCAGTAGGACAGGGGACAATCAGCCCCAGCATTTT.

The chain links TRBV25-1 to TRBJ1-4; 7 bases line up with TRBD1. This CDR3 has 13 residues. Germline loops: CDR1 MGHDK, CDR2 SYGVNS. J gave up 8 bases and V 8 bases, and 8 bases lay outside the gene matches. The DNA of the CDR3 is TGTGCCAGCCAGCGACAGGGAGAAGAAAAACTGTTTTTT. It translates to CASQRQGEEKLFF.

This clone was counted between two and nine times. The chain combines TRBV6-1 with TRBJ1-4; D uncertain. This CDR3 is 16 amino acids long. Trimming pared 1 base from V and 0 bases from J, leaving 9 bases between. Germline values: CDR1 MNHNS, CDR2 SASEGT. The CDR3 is CASSEGVTATNEKLFF. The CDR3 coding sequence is TGTGCCAGCAGTGAAGGCGTAACCGCAACTAATGAAAAACTGTTTTTT.

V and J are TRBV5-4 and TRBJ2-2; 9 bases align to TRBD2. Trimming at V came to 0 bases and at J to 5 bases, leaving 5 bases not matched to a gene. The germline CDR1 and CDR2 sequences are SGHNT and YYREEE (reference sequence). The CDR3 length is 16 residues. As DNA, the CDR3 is TGTGCCAGCAGCTTGGAAGCGGGGGGCTTTACCGGGGAGCTGTTTTTT. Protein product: CASSLEAGGFTGELFF.

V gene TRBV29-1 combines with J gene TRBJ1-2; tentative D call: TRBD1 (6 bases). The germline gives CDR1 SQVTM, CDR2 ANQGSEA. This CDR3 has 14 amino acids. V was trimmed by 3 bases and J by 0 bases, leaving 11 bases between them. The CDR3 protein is CSVDSTGPNYGYTF. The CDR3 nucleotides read TGCAGCGTTGATTCGACAGGACCTAACTATGGCTACACCTTC.

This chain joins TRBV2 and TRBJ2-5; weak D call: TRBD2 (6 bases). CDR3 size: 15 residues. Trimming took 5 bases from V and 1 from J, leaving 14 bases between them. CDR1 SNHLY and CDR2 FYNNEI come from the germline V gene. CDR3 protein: CASSPRGNFQETQYF. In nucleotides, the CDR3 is TGTGCCAGCAGTCCTCGGGGGAACTTCCAAGAGACCCAGTACTTC.

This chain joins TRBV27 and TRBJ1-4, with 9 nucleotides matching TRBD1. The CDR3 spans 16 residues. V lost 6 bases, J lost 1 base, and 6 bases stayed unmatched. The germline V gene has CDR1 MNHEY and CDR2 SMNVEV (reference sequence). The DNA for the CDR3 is TGTGCCAGCAGACAGGGGGCTTTGGGAACTAATGAAAAACTGTTTTTT. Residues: CASRQGALGTNEKLFF.

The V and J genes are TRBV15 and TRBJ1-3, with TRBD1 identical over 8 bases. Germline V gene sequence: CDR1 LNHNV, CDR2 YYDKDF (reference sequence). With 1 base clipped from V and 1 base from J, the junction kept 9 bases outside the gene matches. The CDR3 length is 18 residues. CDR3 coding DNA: TGTGCCACCAGCAGAGGCGCAGGGCAGGGGGCATCTGGAAACACCATATATTTT. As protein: CATSRGAGQGASGNTIYF.